The 18 T cell receptor beta chains reported below all come from one sample, sequenced in a study of T cells in localized non-small cell lung cancer. Method: immunoSEQ multiplex PCR; TCRdb's copy keeps in-frame clones and lacks some. The profile shows 8,500 to 13,000 clones, approximately 81% of them singletons. The starting material was peripheral blood, obtained before any cancer treatment. All receptors derive from a male donor at least 60 years old with stage III lung adenocarcinoma.

The chain combines TRBV19 with TRBJ2-1; a possible D gene is TRBD2 (7 bases). Trimming took 3 bases from V and 0 from J, leaving 9 bases between them. This CDR3 comprises 15 residues. Germline CDR1 and CDR2: LNHDA and SQIVND (reference sequence). The CDR3 DNA reads TGTGCCAGTAGTATGGGGGGGCCCTCCTACAATGAGCAGTTCTTC. Translating gives CASSMGGPSYNEQFF.

This rearrangement joins TRBV29-1 to TRBJ2-7; TRBD1 might be the D (6 bases). This CDR3 comprises 13 residues. V was cut by 4 bases and J by 2 bases, with 12 bases left in between. Germline V CDR1 and CDR2: SQVTM, ANQGSEA. For the CDR3, the DNA is TGCAGCGTTGGGGCGAGGGGGACCTACGAGCAGTACTTC. It yields the protein CSVGARGTYEQYF.

The J gene is TRBJ2-1, the V gene TRBV5-4, with unresolved D. The germline V and J ends were trimmed by 5 bases and 3 bases, with 12 bases remaining between them. This CDR3 contains 14 residues. From germline, CDR1 is SGHNT and CDR2 YYREEE (reference sequence). Written as DNA, the CDR3 is TGTGCCAGCAGTTCGAACACCTACTACAATGAGCAGTTCTTC. This sequence encodes CASSSNTYYNEQFF.

The chain employs TRBV7-9 and TRBJ2-7, with TRBD2 matching over 9 bases. The V and J ends lost 1 base and 6 bases, in that order; junction bases with no gene match: 10. The CDR3 sequence is 16 residues long. Germline-derived CDR1 and CDR2 are SEHNR and FQNEAQ (reference sequence). In DNA, the CDR3 is TGTGCCAGCAGCTTAGGGGACGTAGCGGGGGCAGTCGAGCAGTACTTC. It translates to CASSLGDVAGAVEQYF.

The chain links TRBV19 to TRBJ2-5; maybe TRBD2 (6 bases). CDR3 size: 15 residues. Germline V gives CDR1 LNHDA, CDR2 SQIVND (reference sequence). The V end was cut by 0 bases, the J end by 5 bases, with 13 bases between. The DNA of the CDR3 is TGTGCCAGTAGTATAGAAGGAGGGCGCCCGGAGACCCAGTACTTC. Encoded protein: CASSIEGGRPETQYF. The full variable domain, completed using reference TRBV19 and TRBJ2-5, is DGGITQSPKYLFRKEGQNVTLSCEQNLNHDAMYWYRQDPGQGLRLIYYSQIVNDFQKGDIAEGYSVSREKKESFPLTVTSAQKNPTAFYLCASSIEGGRPETQYFGPGTRLLVL.

The chain uses TRBV28 and TRBJ2-1, with D maybe TRBD2 (7 bases). Trimming pared 5 bases from V and 2 bases from J, leaving 10 bases between. Germline V gives CDR1 MDHEN, CDR2 SYDVKM. The CDR3 covers 14 residues. The CDR3 sequence is CASSRGGAYNEQFF. CDR3 in DNA: TGTGCCAGCAGTAGGGGGGGGGCCTACAATGAGCAGTTCTTC.

The chain employs TRBV9 and TRBJ1-2; 7 positions agree with TRBD1. This CDR3 comprises 15 residues. V dropped 0 bases and J dropped 8; count of bases not matched to a gene: 10. Germline V gives CDR1 SGDLS, CDR2 YYNGEE. The CDR3 is CASSVALRQGSGYTF. DNA of the CDR3: TGTGCCAGCAGCGTAGCTCTTCGACAGGGATCGGGCTACACCTTC.

The rearrangement joins TRBV5-1 to TRBJ2-5; 7 bases match TRBD2. Germline-derived CDR1 and CDR2 are SGHRS and YFSETQ. J was trimmed by 2 bases and V by 4 bases; bases with no gene match: 8. This CDR3 is 15 amino acids long. Here the CDR3 DNA reads TGCGCCAGCAGCCTCGCCGGGACTATACAAGAGACCCAGTACTTC. This gives the protein CASSLAGTIQETQYF.

This rearrangement joins TRBV9 to TRBJ2-1; D is perhaps TRBD1 (5 bases). V lost 4 bases, J lost 7 bases, and 12 bases lay in between. The germline V gene encodes CDR1 SGDLS and CDR2 YYNGEE. The CDR3 is made up of 13 amino acids. The CDR3 region is CASSLAGSNEQFF. In nucleotides, the CDR3 is TGTGCCAGCAGCCTGGCAGGGTCAAATGAGCAGTTCTTC.

V and J are TRBV11-2 and TRBJ1-4, with 9 nucleotides matching TRBD1. The germline V gene encodes CDR1 SGHAT and CDR2 FQNNGV. Trimming removed 0 bases from V and 5 bases from J; junction bases left unmatched: 13. CDR3 size: 19 residues. CDR3 in amino acids: CASSLEGTGGWGANEKLFF. CDR3 coding DNA: TGTGCCAGCAGCTTAGAGGGAACAGGGGGCTGGGGCGCGAATGAAAAACTGTTTTTT.

The CDR3 here is CSIRGPPSNYGYTF. The DNA of the CDR3 is TGCAGCATCCGGGGTCCCCCCAGTAACTATGGCTACACCTTC. The V and J genes are TRBV29-1 and TRBJ1-2; D gene uncertain. Trimming took off 8 bases at V and 1 base at J, with 17 bases between the two ends. CDR1 and CDR2 (germline): SQVTM, ANQGSEA. CDR3 length: 14 amino acids.

The rearrangement links TRBV6-5 to TRBJ1-1, with a tentative D call TRBD1 (5 bases). Germline V gene data show CDR1 as MNHEY and CDR2 as SVGAGI. This CDR3 is 15 amino acids long. V lost 2 bases and J 2 bases, leaving 12 bases between the germline ends. CDR3 in amino acids: CASSYPREGNTEAFF. CDR3 nucleotides: TGTGCCAGCAGTTACCCCAGGGAGGGAAACACTGAAGCTTTCTTT.

V is TRBV28 and J is TRBJ1-1; 8 positions agree with TRBD1. CDR1 and CDR2 (germline): MDHEN, SYDVKM. Trimming took 5 bases from V and 4 from J; bases not matched to a gene: 6. The CDR3 is made up of 14 amino acids. CDR3 DNA sequence: TGTGCCAGCAGTCCAGGGGGCGCATCCACTGAAGCTTTCTTT. Protein product: CASSPGGASTEAFF.

This chain uses TRBV5-1 with TRBJ2-1; 7 bases map to TRBD2. CDR1 and CDR2 from the germline V gene are SGHRS and YFSETQ. With 0 bases clipped from V and 5 bases from J, the junction kept 5 bases outside the gene matches. The CDR3 contains 15 residues. In DNA form, the CDR3 reads TGCGCCAGCAGCTTGGTTGCGGGAGCTGACAATGAGCAGTTCTTC. Encoded protein: CASSLVAGADNEQFF.

This rearrangement joins TRBV6-5 to TRBJ2-5; D unresolved. This CDR3 spans 11 amino acids. The germline V gene has CDR1 MNHEY and CDR2 SVGAGI. Trimming cost V 6 bases and J 5 bases, with 7 bases left between them. For the CDR3, the DNA is TGTGCCAGCAGAAAACGGGAGACCCAGTACTTC. It codes for CASRKRETQYF.

The rearrangement joins TRBV5-1 to TRBJ1-2, with TRBD1 identical over 7 bases. V shed 0 bases and J 8 bases; nucleotides not matched to a gene: 4. The germline V gene has CDR1 SGHRS and CDR2 YFSETQ. The CDR3 consists of 13 residues. CDR3 DNA: TGCGCCAGCAGCTTGGTGACAGGGTACGGCTACACCTTC. It specifies CASSLVTGYGYTF.

The rearrangement uses TRBV19 and TRBJ2-5; 8 bases are a match to TRBD1. There are 17 residues in the CDR3. The V gene end was trimmed by 2 bases and the J gene end by 3 bases; junction bases not matched to a gene: 11. Germline V gene sequence: CDR1 LNHDA, CDR2 SQIVND (reference sequence). CDR3 in DNA: TGTGCCAGTAGTATAAGCCCCCCAGGGGGCTCTAAAGAGACCCAGTACTTC. Its translation: CASSISPPGGSKETQYF.

V gene TRBV5-5 combines with J gene TRBJ1-3; maybe TRBD1 (6 bases). CDR3 length: 16 amino acids. V was cut by 4 bases and J by 0 bases, with 14 bases left in between. Germline CDR1 SGHKS, CDR2 YYEKEE (reference sequence). The CDR3 DNA is TGTGCCAGCAGCGAACGACAGGACCGCTCTGGAAACACCATATATTTT. This codes for CASSERQDRSGNTIYF.